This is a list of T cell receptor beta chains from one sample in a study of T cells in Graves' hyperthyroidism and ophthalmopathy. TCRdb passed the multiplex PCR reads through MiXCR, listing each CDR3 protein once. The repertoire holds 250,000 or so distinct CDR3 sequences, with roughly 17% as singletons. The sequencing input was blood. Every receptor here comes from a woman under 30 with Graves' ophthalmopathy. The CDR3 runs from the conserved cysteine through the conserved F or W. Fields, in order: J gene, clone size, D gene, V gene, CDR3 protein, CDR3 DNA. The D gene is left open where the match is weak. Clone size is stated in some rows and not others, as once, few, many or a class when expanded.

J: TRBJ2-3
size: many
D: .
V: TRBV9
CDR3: CASSVGTDTQYF
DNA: TGTGCCAGCAGCGTAGGCACAGATACGCAGTATTTT

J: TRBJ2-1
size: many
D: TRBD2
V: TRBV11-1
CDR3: CASSPKLAGSYNEQFF
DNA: TGTGCCAGCAGCCCGAAACTAGCGGGCTCCTACAATGAGCAGTTCTTC

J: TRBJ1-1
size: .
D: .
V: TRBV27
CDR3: CASSSGRTTEAFF
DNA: TGTGCCAGCAGTTCGGGACGCACCACTGAAGCTTTCTTT

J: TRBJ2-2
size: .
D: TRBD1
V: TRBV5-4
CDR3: CASSHGQGKGRNTGELFF
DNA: TGTGCCAGCAGCCACGGACAGGGCAAAGGGAGGAACACCGGGGAGCTGTTTTTT

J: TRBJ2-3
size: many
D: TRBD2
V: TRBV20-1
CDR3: CSAHLGLAGVWLDTQYF
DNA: TGCAGTGCCCACCTGGGACTAGCGGGAGTATGGTTGGATACGCAGTATTTT

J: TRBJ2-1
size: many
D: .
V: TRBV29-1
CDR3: CSGRWRLTRNEQFF
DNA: TGCAGCGGGAGGTGGCGACTGACCAGGAATGAGCAGTTCTTC

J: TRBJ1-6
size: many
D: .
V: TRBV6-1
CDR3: CASSEDRIGNSPLHF
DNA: TGTGCCAGCAGTGAGGATAGGATCGGTAATTCACCCCTCCACTTT

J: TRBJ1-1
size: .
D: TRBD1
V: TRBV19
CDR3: CATQTGEVGENTEAFF
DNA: TGTGCCACTCAGACAGGGGAGGTCGGAGAGAACACTGAAGCTTTCTTT

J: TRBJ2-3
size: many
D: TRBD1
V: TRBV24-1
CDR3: CATSDLGQGADTQYF
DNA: TGTGCCACCAGTGATTTGGGACAGGGAGCAGATACGCAGTATTTT

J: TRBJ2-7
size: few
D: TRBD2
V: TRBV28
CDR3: CASRPSWASGPYEQYF
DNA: TGTGCCAGCAGGCCCTCCTGGGCTAGCGGACCCTACGAGCAGTACTTC

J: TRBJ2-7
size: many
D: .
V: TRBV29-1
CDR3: CSVKDTAFSYEQYF
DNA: TGCAGCGTCAAGGACACAGCCTTCTCCTACGAGCAGTACTTC

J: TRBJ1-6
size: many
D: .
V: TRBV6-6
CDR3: CASSSPSNSPLHF
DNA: TGTGCCAGCAGTTCCCCCAGTAACTCACCCCTCCACTTT

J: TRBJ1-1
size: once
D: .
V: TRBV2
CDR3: CASSEATRGEAFF
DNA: TGTGCCAGCAGTGAAGCGACCCGAGGGGAAGCTTTCTTT

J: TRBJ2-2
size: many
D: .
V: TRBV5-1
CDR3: CASSLSDRPTGELFF
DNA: TGCGCCAGCAGCTTATCAGACAGGCCGACCGGGGAGCTGTTTTTT

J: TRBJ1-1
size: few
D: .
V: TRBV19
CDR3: CASKTHATTEAFF
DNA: TGTGCCAGTAAAACCCACGCTACCACTGAAGCTTTCTTT

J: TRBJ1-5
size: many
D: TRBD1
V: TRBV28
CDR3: CASSSPGQGLNQPQHF
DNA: TGTGCCAGCAGTTCGCCGGGACAGGGGCTCAATCAGCCCCAGCATTTT

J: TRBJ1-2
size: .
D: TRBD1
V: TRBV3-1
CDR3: CASRPRQGYGYTF
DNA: TGTGCCAGCCGTCCCCGACAGGGGTACGGCTACACCTTC

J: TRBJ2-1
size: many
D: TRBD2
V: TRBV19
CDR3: CASSPTGLAAYNEQFF
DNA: TGTGCCAGTAGTCCTACGGGACTAGCGGCTTACAATGAGCAGTTCTTC

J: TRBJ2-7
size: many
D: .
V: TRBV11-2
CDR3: CASSLGPLGNSYEQYF
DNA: TGTGCCAGCAGCTTAGGGCCCTTAGGGAACTCCTACGAGCAGTACTTC